Listed here are 5 T cell receptor beta chains from one sample, sequenced in a study of blood T cell repertoires in COVID-19. This table comes from immunoSEQ multiplex PCR, and its TCRdb copy is limited to in-frame clones, with some not included. Among tens of thousands of clones listed, roughly 89% were seen once. Sequencing was done on a sample of peripheral blood. The receptors here all came from a woman in her fifties or sixties with active COVID-19.

The chain combines TRBV6-5 with TRBJ1-2, with 8 bases lining up with TRBD1. With V trimmed by 8 bases and J by 10 bases, 9 bases remained unmatched. The CDR3 covers 12 residues. From germline, CDR1 is MNHEY and CDR2 SVGAGI. CDR3 sequence reads: CASGRGQDVYTF. CDR3 DNA: TGTGCCAGCGGCAGGGGGCAAGACGTCTACACCTTC.

The rearrangement joins TRBV30 to TRBJ2-5; the match to TRBD2 covers 11 bases. The germline CDR1 and CDR2 sequences are GTSNPN and SVGIG (reference sequence). V shed 0 bases and J 4 bases; nucleotides not matched to a gene: 4. The CDR3 consists of 15 residues. CDR3 amino acids: CAWSVASGRRETQYF. The CDR3 coding sequence is TGTGCCTGGAGTGTTGCTAGCGGGAGGAGAGAGACCCAGTACTTC.

The chain uses TRBV7-2 and TRBJ2-1, with TRBD1 matching over 8 bases. V shed 5 bases, J shed 2 bases, and the junction held 5 bases outside the gene matches. The CDR3 contains 15 residues. CDR1 is SGHTA and CDR2 is FQGNSA in the germline V gene. The CDR3 nucleotides are TGTGCCAGCAGCGGGCGGACAGGGACCTACAATGAGCAGTTCTTC. Translating gives CASSGRTGTYNEQFF.

The chain joins TRBV5-1 to TRBJ2-1, with 8 bases that match TRBD1. Germline loops: CDR1 SGHRS, CDR2 YFSETQ. CDR3 size: 16 residues. Losses at the gene ends were 3 bases for V and 3 bases for J; bases not matched to a gene: 8. The CDR3 DNA sequence: TGCGCCAGCAGCTGGAAGACAGGGGTTAACTACAATGAGCAGTTCTTC. Translation: CASSWKTGVNYNEQFF. Combining the CDR3 with reference TRBV5-1 and TRBJ2-1 gives the whole variable domain KAGVTQTPRYLIKTRGQQVTLSCSPISGHRSVSWYQQTPGQGLQFLFEYFSETQRNKGNFPGRFSGRQFSNSRSEMNVSTLELGDSALYLCASSWKTGVNYNEQFFGPGTRLTVL.

The genes are TRBV27 and TRBJ2-7; D is ambiguous. V shed 5 bases and J shed 4 bases, with 15 bases lying between them. The CDR3 runs 14 residues. Germline CDR1 MNHEY, CDR2 SMNVEV (reference sequence). The CDR3 protein is CASSTYPVLYEQYF. The DNA for the CDR3 is TGTGCCAGCAGTACCTACCCGGTCCTATACGAGCAGTACTTC.